This is a list of T cell receptor beta chains from one sample in a study of yellow fever vaccine responses in identical twins. MiXCR, run by TCRdb on the RT-PCR reads, gives a single entry per CDR3 protein. There are about 19,000 distinct CDR3 sequences in the sample; roughly two thirds occur only once, and 6.5% to 8.5% lies in the top ten. Here the sequenced sample was T cells from blood (PBMCs), unsorted or a sorted subset (not recorded which), taken before or after yellow fever vaccination (not recorded which). These receptors were taken from a woman younger than 35 who received the yellow fever vaccine. CDR3s include the opening cysteine and the closing phenylalanine or tryptophan. Each record gives: clone size, D gene, J gene, V gene, CDR3 DNA, CDR3 protein. D genes are given only for firm matches. Size is omitted from some rows. Given values are once, few, many or a class for expanded clones.

abundance: once; d_gene: NA; j_gene: TRBJ1-3; v_gene: TRBV12-2; CDR3nt: TGTGCAAGTCGCTTGCGGGACCCCCCACTCTCTGGAAACACCATATATTTT; CDR3aa: CASRLRDPPLSGNTIYF
abundance: NA; d_gene: TRBD1; j_gene: TRBJ2-3; v_gene: TRBV11-3; CDR3nt: TGTGCCAGCAGCGCGCACAGGGGGCGTAGCACAGATACGCAGTATTTT; CDR3aa: CASSAHRGRSTDTQYF
abundance: few; d_gene: NA; j_gene: TRBJ1-1; v_gene: TRBV11-3; CDR3nt: TGTGCCAGCAGCTTTGCAGGGAACACTGAAGCTTTCTTT; CDR3aa: CASSFAGNTEAFF
abundance: NA; d_gene: TRBD1; j_gene: TRBJ2-7; v_gene: TRBV11-3; CDR3nt: TGTGCCAGCAGCTTAGGTAGGGACAGGGTCAACTACGAGCAGTACTTC; CDR3aa: CASSLGRDRVNYEQYF
abundance: few; d_gene: TRBD2; j_gene: TRBJ2-1; v_gene: TRBV11-3; CDR3nt: TGTGCCAGCAGCTTGGGGGGGAGCGGTTCTGAGCAGTTCTTC; CDR3aa: CASSLGGSGSEQFF
abundance: NA; d_gene: TRBD1; j_gene: TRBJ1-6; v_gene: TRBV2; CDR3nt: TGTGCCAGCAAGGAGACAGGGGACCATTCACCCCTCCACTTT; CDR3aa: CASKETGDHSPLHF
abundance: NA; d_gene: NA; j_gene: TRBJ1-2; v_gene: TRBV11-1; CDR3nt: TGTGCCAGCAGCTTAGTTCGGCAGGTTCGGTACGGCTACACCTTC; CDR3aa: CASSLVRQVRYGYTF
abundance: NA; d_gene: NA; j_gene: TRBJ2-6; v_gene: TRBV20-1; CDR3nt: TGCAGTGCCATATATTTCTCTGGGGCCAACGTCCTGACTTTC; CDR3aa: CSAIYFSGANVLTF
abundance: NA; d_gene: NA; j_gene: TRBJ1-4; v_gene: TRBV10-2; CDR3nt: TGCGCCAGTCGGACAGCGCAAAATGAAAAACTGTTTTTT; CDR3aa: CASRTAQNEKLFF
abundance: NA; d_gene: TRBD1; j_gene: TRBJ1-5; v_gene: TRBV6-1; CDR3nt: TGTGCCAGCACCCGGACAGGGATGTATCAGCCCCAGCATTTT; CDR3aa: CASTRTGMYQPQHF
abundance: NA; d_gene: TRBD1; j_gene: TRBJ2-3; v_gene: TRBV24-1; CDR3nt: TGTGCCACCAGTGACACGGACAGGGATACAGATACGCAGTATTTT; CDR3aa: CATSDTDRDTDTQYF
abundance: NA; d_gene: NA; j_gene: TRBJ1-2; v_gene: TRBV2; CDR3nt: TGTGCCAGCAGGGCGGACACCTATGGCTACACCTTC; CDR3aa: CASRADTYGYTF
abundance: NA; d_gene: NA; j_gene: TRBJ2-7; v_gene: TRBV18; CDR3nt: TGTGCCAGCTCACCTCTACAGGGTCATGGAGGCTACGAGCAGTACTTC; CDR3aa: CASSPLQGHGGYEQYF
abundance: NA; d_gene: NA; j_gene: TRBJ2-3; v_gene: TRBV5-1; CDR3nt: TGCGCCAGCAGCTTGGTGGGGGCGTATACGCAGTATTTT; CDR3aa: CASSLVGAYTQYF
abundance: once; d_gene: NA; j_gene: TRBJ2-6; v_gene: TRBV2; CDR3nt: TGTGCCAGCAGTGAGGCTGCGGGGGCCAACGTCCTGACTTTC; CDR3aa: CASSEAAGANVLTF
abundance: NA; d_gene: NA; j_gene: TRBJ2-7; v_gene: TRBV7-6; CDR3nt: TGTGCCAGCAGCCCCATGACTGGCTACGAGCAGTACTTC; CDR3aa: CASSPMTGYEQYF
abundance: NA; d_gene: NA; j_gene: TRBJ2-3; v_gene: TRBV2; CDR3nt: TGTGCCAGCACAGGGTTGTTTCCAGATACGCAGTATTTT; CDR3aa: CASTGLFPDTQYF
abundance: NA; d_gene: NA; j_gene: TRBJ1-5; v_gene: TRBV20-1; CDR3nt: TGCAGTGCCAAGCGGGTGGATCAGCCCCAGCATTTT; CDR3aa: CSAKRVDQPQHF
abundance: once; d_gene: TRBD2; j_gene: TRBJ2-1; v_gene: TRBV7-6; CDR3nt: TGTGCCAGCAGCTGGACTAGCGGGAGTGTATCTAACAATGAGCAGTTCTTC; CDR3aa: CASSWTSGSVSNNEQFF
abundance: NA; d_gene: TRBD2; j_gene: TRBJ2-7; v_gene: TRBV11-3; CDR3nt: TGTGCCAGCAACTTACCGGGACTAGCGGGAGTAGCCTACGAGCAGTACTTC; CDR3aa: CASNLPGLAGVAYEQYF
abundance: NA; d_gene: NA; j_gene: TRBJ2-5; v_gene: TRBV10-1; CDR3nt: TGCGCCAGCAGTGATCCTGGTGTGGAGACCCAGTACTTC; CDR3aa: CASSDPGVETQYF
abundance: NA; d_gene: NA; j_gene: TRBJ2-5; v_gene: TRBV20-1; CDR3nt: TGCAGTGCTAGATCGGGGACCCAAGAGACCCAGTACTTC; CDR3aa: CSARSGTQETQYF
abundance: NA; d_gene: TRBD2; j_gene: TRBJ2-3; v_gene: TRBV6-1; CDR3nt: TGTGCCAGCAAGGCCCGGACTAGCGGCACAGATACGCAGTATTTT; CDR3aa: CASKARTSGTDTQYF
abundance: once; d_gene: TRBD1; j_gene: TRBJ2-2; v_gene: TRBV6-9; CDR3nt: TGTGCCAGCAGTTATACAGGGGATGGGAACACCGGGGAGCTGTTTTTT; CDR3aa: CASSYTGDGNTGELFF
abundance: NA; d_gene: TRBD1; j_gene: TRBJ1-1; v_gene: TRBV15; CDR3nt: TGTGCCACCAACAGGGGGGTTGGAGAAGCTTTCTTT; CDR3aa: CATNRGVGEAFF
abundance: NA; d_gene: TRBD1; j_gene: TRBJ2-7; v_gene: TRBV4-1; CDR3nt: TGCGCCAGCAGCCAGTACCGGGACAGGCAGTACGAGCAGTACTTC; CDR3aa: CASSQYRDRQYEQYF